A selection of T cell receptor beta chains follows, all from one sample in a study of blood T cell repertoires in COVID-19. This table comes from immunoSEQ multiplex PCR, and its TCRdb copy is limited to in-frame clones, with some not included. The sample has around 400,000 clones; around nine tenths are singletons. Sequenced sample: PBMCs or T cells enriched from blood (not recorded which). These receptors came from a woman aged 18-29 years who had been exposed to COVID-19. CDR3s include the opening cysteine and the closing phenylalanine or tryptophan. Fields, in order: CDR3 length, J gene, D gene, V gene, clone size, CDR3 protein, CDR3 DNA. D genes are given only for firm matches. A clone size is listed for some rows: how often the clone was seen (once, few, many), or a class if it is expanded.

9 TRBJ1-4 - TRBV5-6 - CASTPKLFF TGTGCCAGCACCCCGAAACTGTTTTTT
14 TRBJ1-6 - TRBV19 - CASSNKDTNSPLHF TGTGCCAGTAGTAACAAGGACACGAATTCACCCCTCCACTTT
18 TRBJ1-5 TRBD1 TRBV28 - CASSPPPGTGVYNQPQHF TGTGCCAGCAGTCCCCCCCCGGGGACAGGGGTGTACAATCAGCCCCAGCATTTT
15 TRBJ1-5 - TRBV7-8 once CASSRRDLTNQPQHF TGTGCCAGCAGCCGCCGGGACTTGACCAATCAGCCCCAGCATTTT
12 TRBJ1-2 - TRBV6-5 - CASGVQGGGYTF TGTGCCAGCGGAGTACAAGGCGGTGGCTACACCTTC
17 TRBJ2-5 TRBD2 TRBV9 - CASNNIGTSGLQETQYF TGTGCCAGCAACAACATTGGGACTAGCGGACTTCAAGAGACCCAGTACTTC
16 TRBJ2-7 - TRBV14 once CASSQGFGERAYEQYF TGTGCCAGCAGCCAAGGGTTCGGGGAGAGAGCCTACGAGCAGTACTTC
14 TRBJ1-2 TRBD1 TRBV2 - CASKRAGQGARPTF TGTGCCAGCAAGCGGGCGGGACAGGGGGCGCGTCCCACCTTC
16 TRBJ2-7 TRBD1 TRBV6-6 - CASRPNRDRASYEQYF TGTGCCAGCAGACCTAACCGGGACAGGGCCTCCTACGAGCAGTACTTC
15 TRBJ2-3 TRBD2 TRBV27 - CASSFLAETTDTQYF TGTGCCAGCAGTTTCCTAGCGGAGACAACAGATACGCAGTATTTT
13 TRBJ1-2 TRBD1 TRBV30 once CAWARQGAPGYTF TGTGCCTGGGCCCGACAGGGGGCGCCGGGCTACACCTTC
16 TRBJ2-7 - TRBV4-1 - CASSQPRTTFSYEQYF TGCGCCAGCAGTCAGCCCAGGACAACCTTCTCCTACGAGCAGTACTTC
15 TRBJ2-3 TRBD2 TRBV3-1/TRBV3-2 - CASSQEPSGHDTQYF TGTGCCAGCAGCCAAGAGCCTAGCGGGCACGATACGCAGTATTTT
19 TRBJ2-1 TRBD1 TRBV23-1 - CASSQTPDRGPSSYNEQFF TGCGCCAGCAGTCAAACCCCGGACAGGGGGCCGAGCTCCTACAATGAGCAGTTCTTC
14 TRBJ1-1 - TRBV18 - CASSPKTGNTEAFF TGTGCCAGCTCACCTAAGACAGGGAACACTGAAGCTTTCTTT
15 TRBJ2-1 - TRBV5-1 - CASSQPARNYNEQFF TGCGCCAGCAGCCAACCCGCCAGGAACTACAATGAGCAGTTCTTC
13 TRBJ2-7 TRBD1 TRBV5-1 once CASSDRQGDEQYF TGCGCCAGCAGCGACCGACAGGGCGACGAGCAGTACTTC
16 TRBJ2-7 TRBD2 TRBV7-2 - CASGTTSSGSRYEQYF TGTGCCAGCGGAACTACTTCTAGCGGGAGTCGATACGAGCAGTACTTC